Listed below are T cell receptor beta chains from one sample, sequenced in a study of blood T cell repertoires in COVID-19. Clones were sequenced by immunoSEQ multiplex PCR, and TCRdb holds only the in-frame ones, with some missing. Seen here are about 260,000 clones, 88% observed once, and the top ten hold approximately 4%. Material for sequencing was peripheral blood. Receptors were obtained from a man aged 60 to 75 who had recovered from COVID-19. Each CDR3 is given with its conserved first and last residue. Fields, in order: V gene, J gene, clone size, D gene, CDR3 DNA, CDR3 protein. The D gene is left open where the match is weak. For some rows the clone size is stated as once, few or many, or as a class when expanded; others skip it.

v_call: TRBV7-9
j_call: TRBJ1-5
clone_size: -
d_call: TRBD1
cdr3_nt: TGTGCCAGCAGGGGGACAGGGATTGGCAATCAGCCCCAGCATTTT
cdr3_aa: CASRGTGIGNQPQHF

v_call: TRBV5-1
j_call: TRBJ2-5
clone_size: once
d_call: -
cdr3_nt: TGCGCCAGCAGCGGCGCAGGGGCGACCCAAGAGACCCAGTACTTC
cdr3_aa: CASSGAGATQETQYF

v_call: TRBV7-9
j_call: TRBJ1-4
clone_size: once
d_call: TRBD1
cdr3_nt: TGTGCCAGCAGCTTAGTGGACAGGGGCGGCGAAAAACTGTTTTTT
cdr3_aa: CASSLVDRGGEKLFF

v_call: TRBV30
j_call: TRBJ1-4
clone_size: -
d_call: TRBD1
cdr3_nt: TGTGCCTGGAGTTTAGGGGGCGCGACTAATGAAAAACTGTTTTTT
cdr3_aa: CAWSLGGATNEKLFF

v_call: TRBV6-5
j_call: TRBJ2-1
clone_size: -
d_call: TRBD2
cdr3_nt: TGTGCCAGCAGTTACCTCGAGCTAGCGGGGCTCGATGAGCAGTTCTTC
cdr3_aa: CASSYLELAGLDEQFF

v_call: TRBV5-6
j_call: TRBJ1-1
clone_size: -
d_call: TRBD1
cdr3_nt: TGTGCCAGCAGCTTGGAAAGGGACAGAAAAGCTTTCTTT
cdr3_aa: CASSLERDRKAFF

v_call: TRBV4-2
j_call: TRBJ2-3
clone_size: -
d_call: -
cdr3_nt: TGTGCCAGCAGCCAAGATGGGGCCTCCACAGATACGCAGTATTTT
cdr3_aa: CASSQDGASTDTQYF

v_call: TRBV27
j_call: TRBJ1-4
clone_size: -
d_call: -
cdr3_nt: TGTGCCAGCAGTCTGGAAGGACAGCTCTTCGAAAAACTGTTTTTT
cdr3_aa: CASSLEGQLFEKLFF

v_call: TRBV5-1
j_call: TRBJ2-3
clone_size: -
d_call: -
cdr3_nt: TGCGCCAGCAGCTTGGGGACTAGCACAGATACGCAGTATTTT
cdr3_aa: CASSLGTSTDTQYF

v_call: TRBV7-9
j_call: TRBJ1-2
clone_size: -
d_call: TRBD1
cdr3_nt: TGTGCCAGCAGCCGCCAGGGACAGTCCAAGGGCTACACCTTC
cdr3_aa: CASSRQGQSKGYTF

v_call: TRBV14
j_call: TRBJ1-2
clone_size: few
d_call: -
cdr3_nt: TGTGCCAGCAGCCAAGAGCGAACGGGAGGCTACACCTTC
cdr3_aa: CASSQERTGGYTF

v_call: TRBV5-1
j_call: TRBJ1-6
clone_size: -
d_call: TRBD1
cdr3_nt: TGCGCCAGCAGGGAGGGACAGATTAATAATTCACTCCTCCACTTT
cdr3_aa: CASREGQINNSLLHF

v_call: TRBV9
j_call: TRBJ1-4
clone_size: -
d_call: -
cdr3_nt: TGTGCCAGCAGCGTAGATCACAGGACTAATGAAAAACTGTTTTTT
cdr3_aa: CASSVDHRTNEKLFF

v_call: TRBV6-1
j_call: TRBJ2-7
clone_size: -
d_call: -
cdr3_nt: TGTGCCAGCAGTGAAAGGCACAGCTCCTACGAGCAGTACTTC
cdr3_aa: CASSERHSSYEQYF

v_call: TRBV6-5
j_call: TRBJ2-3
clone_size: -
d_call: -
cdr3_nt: TGTGCCAGCACCCCAGACAGTCCCACAGATACGCAGTATTTT
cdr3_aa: CASTPDSPTDTQYF

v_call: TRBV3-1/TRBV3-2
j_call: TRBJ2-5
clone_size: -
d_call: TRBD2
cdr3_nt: TGTGCCAGCAGCCAGAGTAGCGGGGGCGGGAAGACCCAGTACTTC
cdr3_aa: CASSQSSGGGKTQYF

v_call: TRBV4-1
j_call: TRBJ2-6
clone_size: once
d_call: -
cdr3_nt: TGCGCCAGCAGCCCAGACGCTGGGGCCAACGTCCTGACTTTC
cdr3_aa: CASSPDAGANVLTF

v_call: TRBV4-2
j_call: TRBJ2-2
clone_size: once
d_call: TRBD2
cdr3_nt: TGTGCCAGCGGGCATGGACTAGCGGGGGCGAACACCGGGGAGCTGTTTTTT
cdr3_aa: CASGHGLAGANTGELFF

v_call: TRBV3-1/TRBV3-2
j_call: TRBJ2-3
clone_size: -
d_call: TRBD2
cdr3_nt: TGTGCCAGCAGCCAAGAGGGAAGACTAGCGGGTTTCACAGATACGCAGTATTTT
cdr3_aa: CASSQEGRLAGFTDTQYF

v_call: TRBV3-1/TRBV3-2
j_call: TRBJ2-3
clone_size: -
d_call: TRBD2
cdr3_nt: TGTGCCAGCAGCTCCGGGACTAGGCCGTATTTT
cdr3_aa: CASSSGTRPYF

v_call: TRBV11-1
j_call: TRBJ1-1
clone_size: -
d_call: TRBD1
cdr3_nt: TGTGCCAGCAGCTTGGGCCGACAGGGTTTTAACACTGAAGCTTTCTTT
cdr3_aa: CASSLGRQGFNTEAFF

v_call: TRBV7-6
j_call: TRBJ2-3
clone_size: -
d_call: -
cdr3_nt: TGTGCCAGCAGACGAAACGCGCGGGGCACAGATACGCAGTATTTT
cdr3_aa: CASRRNARGTDTQYF

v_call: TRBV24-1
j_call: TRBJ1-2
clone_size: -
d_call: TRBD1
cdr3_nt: TGTGCCACCAGTGACCCGGGGACAGCTGGCTACACCTTC
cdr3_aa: CATSDPGTAGYTF

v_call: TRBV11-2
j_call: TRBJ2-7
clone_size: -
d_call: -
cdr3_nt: TGTGCCAGCAGCTCAGGGGGGCTCCCCTACGAGCAGTACTTC
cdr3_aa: CASSSGGLPYEQYF

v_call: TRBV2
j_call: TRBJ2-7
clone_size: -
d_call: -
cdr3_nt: TGTGCCAGCAGTGGGGGACTCGTGCTTAGCTCCTACGAGCAGTACTTC
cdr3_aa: CASSGGLVLSSYEQYF

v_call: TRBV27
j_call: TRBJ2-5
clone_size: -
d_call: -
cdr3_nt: TGTGCCAGCAGTTCCTACCCGCTTAATGAGACCCAGTACTTC
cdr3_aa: CASSSYPLNETQYF

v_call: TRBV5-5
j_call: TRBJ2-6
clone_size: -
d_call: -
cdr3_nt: TGTGCCAGCAGCTCGACAGCCGGCTCTGGGGCCAACGTCCTGACTTTC
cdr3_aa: CASSSTAGSGANVLTF

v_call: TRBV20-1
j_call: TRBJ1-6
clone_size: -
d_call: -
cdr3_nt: TGCAGTGCTAGTGGGTCAGCCGACAGATATAATTCACCCCTCCACTTT
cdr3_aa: CSASGSADRYNSPLHF

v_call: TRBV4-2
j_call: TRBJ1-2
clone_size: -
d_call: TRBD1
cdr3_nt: TGTGCCAGCAGCCAAGTGCGGCAGGGGGTAATCCTATATGGCTACACCTTC
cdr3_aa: CASSQVRQGVILYGYTF

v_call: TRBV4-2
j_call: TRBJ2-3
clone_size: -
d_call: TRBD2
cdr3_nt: TGTGCCAGCAGCCCCGAAATCCTAGCGGGGGGGCCTACAGATACGCAGTATTTT
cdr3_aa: CASSPEILAGGPTDTQYF

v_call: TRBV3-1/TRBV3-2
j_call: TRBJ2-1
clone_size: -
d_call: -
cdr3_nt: TGTGCCAGCAGCAACGACGTCCGAGGACTCAATGAATTCTTC
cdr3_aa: CASSNDVRGLNEFF

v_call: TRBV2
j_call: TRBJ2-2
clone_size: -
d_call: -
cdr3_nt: TGTGCCAGCAGTGCTTCGAGAGACACGAACACCGGGGAGCTGTTTTTT
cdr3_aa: CASSASRDTNTGELFF

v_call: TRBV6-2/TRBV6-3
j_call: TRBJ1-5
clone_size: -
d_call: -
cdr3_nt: TGTGCCAGCAGTACAGGGTGGAGCAATCAGCCCCAGCATTTT
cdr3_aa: CASSTGWSNQPQHF

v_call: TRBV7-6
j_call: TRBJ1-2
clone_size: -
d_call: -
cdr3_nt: TGTGCCAGCAGCGACACCTATGGCTACACCTTC
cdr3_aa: CASSDTYGYTF

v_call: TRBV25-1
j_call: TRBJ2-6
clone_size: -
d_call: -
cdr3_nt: TGTGCCAGCAGTGGGCACAGGGCTGGGGCCAACGTCCTGACTTTC
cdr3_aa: CASSGHRAGANVLTF

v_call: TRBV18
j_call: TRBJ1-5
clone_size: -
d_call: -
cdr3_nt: TGTGCCAGCTCAGAGGTTTTTGGCAATCAGCCCCAGCATTTT
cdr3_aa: CASSEVFGNQPQHF

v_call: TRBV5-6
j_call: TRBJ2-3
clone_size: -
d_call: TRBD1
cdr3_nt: TGTGCCAGCAGCTTGGTTCGGGACAGCGACACAGATACGCAGTATTTT
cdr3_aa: CASSLVRDSDTDTQYF

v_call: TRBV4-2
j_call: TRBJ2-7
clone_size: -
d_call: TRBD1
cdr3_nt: TGTGCCAGCAGCCAGGCCAGGACAGGGGTATACGAGCAGTACTTC
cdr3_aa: CASSQARTGVYEQYF

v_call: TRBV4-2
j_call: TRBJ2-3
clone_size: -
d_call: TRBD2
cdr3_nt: TGTGCCAGCAGTCTAGGGACTAGCGGGGGCACAGATACGCAGTATTTT
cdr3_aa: CASSLGTSGGTDTQYF

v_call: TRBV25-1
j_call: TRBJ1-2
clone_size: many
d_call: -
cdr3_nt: TGTGCCAGCAGTGGGGTGGGGCAGGGAGGAGGCTACACCTTC
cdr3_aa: CASSGVGQGGGYTF

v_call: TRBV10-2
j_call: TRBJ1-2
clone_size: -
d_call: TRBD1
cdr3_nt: TGCGCCAGCAGTGTAATGACAGGGTTTCAGGGTGGCTACACCTTC
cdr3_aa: CASSVMTGFQGGYTF

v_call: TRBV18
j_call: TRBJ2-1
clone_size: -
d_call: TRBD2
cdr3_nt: TGTGCCAGCTCACCCCCCCAGGTAGCGGGGGGGCCGCATGAGCAGTTCTTC
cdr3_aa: CASSPPQVAGGPHEQFF

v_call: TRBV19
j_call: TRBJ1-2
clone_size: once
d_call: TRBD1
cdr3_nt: TGTGCCAGTAGTATAGCTCGGACAGGGGGCGCGGTGAGCTATGGCTACACCTTC
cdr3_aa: CASSIARTGGAVSYGYTF

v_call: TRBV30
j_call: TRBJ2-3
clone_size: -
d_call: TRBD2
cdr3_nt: TGTGCCTGGAGTCCCCACGGGGGGGTCACAGATACGCAGTATTTT
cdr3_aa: CAWSPHGGVTDTQYF

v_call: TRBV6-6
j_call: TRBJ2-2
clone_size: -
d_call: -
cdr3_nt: TGTGCCAGCAGCCTTCGCGGGGAGCTGTTTTTT
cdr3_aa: CASSLRGELFF

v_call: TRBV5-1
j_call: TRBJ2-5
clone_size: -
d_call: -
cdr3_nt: TGCGCCAGCAGCTATGGAGGGGGGGAAGAGACCCAGTACTTC
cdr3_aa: CASSYGGGEETQYF